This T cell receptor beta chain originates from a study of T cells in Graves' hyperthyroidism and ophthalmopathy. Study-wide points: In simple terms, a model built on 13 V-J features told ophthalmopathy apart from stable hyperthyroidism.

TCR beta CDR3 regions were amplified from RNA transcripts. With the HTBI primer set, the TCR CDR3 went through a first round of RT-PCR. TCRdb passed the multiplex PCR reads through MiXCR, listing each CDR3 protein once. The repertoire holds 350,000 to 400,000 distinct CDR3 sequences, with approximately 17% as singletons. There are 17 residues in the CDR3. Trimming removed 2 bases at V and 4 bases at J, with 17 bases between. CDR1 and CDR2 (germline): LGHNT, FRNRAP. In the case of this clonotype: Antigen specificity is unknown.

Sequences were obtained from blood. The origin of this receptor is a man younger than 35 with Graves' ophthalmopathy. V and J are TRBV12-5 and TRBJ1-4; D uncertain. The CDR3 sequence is CASGLRRRGSNNEKLFF. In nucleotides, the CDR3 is TGTGCTAGTGGTTTGAGACGCCGAGGGTCAAATAATGAAAAACTGTTTTTT.